Presented here are 19 T cell receptor beta chains from one specimen sequenced in a study of T cells in Graves' hyperthyroidism and ophthalmopathy. Amplified regions were TCR beta CDR3 sequences from RNA transcripts. The TCR CDR3 was amplified in a first-round RT-PCR using the HTBI primer set. TCRdb used MiXCR to reprocess the multiplex PCR reads, holding one entry per CDR3 protein. The sample holds hundreds of thousands of distinct CDR3 sequences, roughly 14% seen once. Sequenced input: blood. These receptors came from a man between 18 and 29 years old with Graves' ophthalmopathy.

This clonotype showed up just a few times. This chain joins TRBV5-1 and TRBJ2-1, with TRBD1 matching 8 bases. The V gene's germline CDR1 is SGHRS and CDR2 YFSETQ. This CDR3 contains 15 residues. V was pared by 7 bases and J by 5 bases, with 11 bases of the junction left unmatched. This CDR3 is CASLPQGASNNEQFF. The CDR3 coding sequence is TGCGCCAGCCTACCGCAGGGGGCGTCCAACAATGAGCAGTTCTTC.

This chain connects TRBV7-6 to TRBJ2-5, with TRBD2 as a possible D gene (6 bases). The CDR3 loop spans 16 amino acids. The V end lost 5 bases, the J end lost 1 base, and 17 bases lay between the germline ends. Germline V gene sequence: CDR1 SGHVS, CDR2 FNYEAQ. The CDR3 DNA follows: TGTGCCAGCAGCCTGGAGCTGGGGACTCTCCAAGAGACCCAGTACTTC. This sequence encodes CASSLELGTLQETQYF.

This clonotype was detected many times. The chain uses TRBV20-1 and TRBJ2-7; TRBD1 agrees at 7 bases. CDR1 is DFQATT, CDR2 SNEGSKA, per germline (reference sequence). This CDR3 comprises 12 residues. Unmatched junction bases numbered 4, after V lost 5 bases and J lost 3 bases. The CDR3 loop is CSAAYRGYEQYF. CDR3 in DNA: TGCAGTGCTGCCTACAGGGGCTACGAGCAGTACTTC.

V is TRBV4-1 and J is TRBJ2-7; D is ambiguous. The length of the CDR3 is 14 residues. V shed 1 base and J shed 2 bases, with 9 bases lying between them. Germline V lookup: CDR1 MGHRA, CDR2 YSYEKL. The CDR3 sequence is CASSQGGSPYEQYF. CDR3 DNA: TGCGCCAGCAGCCAAGGTGGCAGTCCCTACGAGCAGTACTTC.

Worth noting for this clonotype: A read error may explain this, as a much larger clone is one base away. The V call is TRBV11-2, the J call TRBJ2-3; D not certain. This CDR3 contains 11 residues. The germline V gene encodes CDR1 SGHAT and CDR2 FQNNGV. DNA for the CDR3: TGTGCCAGCAGCTTCGGGCGTACGCAGTGTTTT. This sequence encodes CASSFGRTQCF.

This clonotype was observed a handful of times. This chain links TRBV12-3 or TRBV12-4 with TRBJ2-7, with 11 bases that match TRBD2. Trimming cost V 7 bases and J 3 bases; bases outside gene matches: 8. This CDR3 is 15 amino acids long. The chain's CDR3 is CASTLGLAGNYEQYF. The CDR3 DNA reads as TGTGCCAGCACCCTCGGACTAGCGGGTAACTACGAGCAGTACTTC.

This clonotype was seen only a few times. The CDR3 sequence: CASSLQGRGSNQPQHF. CDR3 coding DNA: TGTGCCAGCAGTCTACAGGGGAGGGGAAGCAATCAGCCCCAGCATTTT. The chain combines TRBV12-3 or TRBV12-4 with TRBJ1-5, with TRBD1 identical over 7 bases. J lost 1 base, V lost 5 bases, and 8 bases had no gene match. This CDR3 is built from 16 residues.

The chain carries TRBV19 and TRBJ2-7, with a tentative D call TRBD1 (6 bases). Deletions cut 9 bases from V and 2 bases from J, with 20 bases between. The length of the CDR3 is 15 residues. Germline CDR1 LNHDA, CDR2 SQIVND (reference sequence). The CDR3 DNA reads TGTGCCAGCCGAGAGAGAGGGGGAAGCCCCTACGAGCAGTACTTC. It yields the protein CASRERGGSPYEQYF. The variable domain in full, completed from reference TRBV19 and TRBJ2-7, reads DGGITQSPKYLFRKEGQNVTLSCEQNLNHDAMYWYRQDPGQGLRLIYYSQIVNDFQKGDIAEGYSVSREKKESFPLTVTSAQKNPTAFYLCASRERGGSPYEQYFGPGTRLTVT.

There are many counts of this clonotype. The chain has TRBV20-1 and TRBJ2-1; 9 nucleotides align to TRBD2. CDR1 is DFQATT and CDR2 is SNEGSKA in the germline V gene (reference sequence). The V and J ends lost 1 base and 5 bases, in that order; junction bases with no gene match: 0. The CDR3 runs to 13 residues. CDR3: CSARGLADNEQFF. CDR3 DNA: TGCAGTGCTAGAGGACTAGCGGACAATGAGCAGTTCTTC.

This clonotype was recorded many times. The rearrangement uses TRBV3-1 and TRBJ1-2; perhaps TRBD1 as D (5 bases). Germline V lookup: CDR1 LGHDT, CDR2 YNNKEL (reference sequence). The CDR3 runs 14 residues. V was shortened by 1 base and J by 5 bases, with 11 bases between the two germline ends. This CDR3 is CASSQVNQGYGYTF. DNA for the CDR3: TGTGCCAGCAGCCAAGTGAATCAGGGATATGGCTACACCTTC.

This CDR3 is CASSFLESAGGYNEQFF. The CDR3 region has the DNA TGTGCCAGCAGCTTCCTCGAGTCAGCGGGAGGATACAATGAGCAGTTCTTC. The rearrangement uses TRBV7-8 and TRBJ2-1, with TRBD2 matching over 9 bases. V shed 3 bases, J shed 4 bases, and the junction held 10 bases outside the gene matches. The CDR3 consists of 17 residues. CDR1 and CDR2 (germline): SGHVS, FQNEAQ.

This clonotype showed up just a few times. The chain joins TRBV12-3 or TRBV12-4 to TRBJ2-5; D is possibly TRBD2 (5 bases). V was pared by 3 bases and J by 4 bases, with 9 bases between. There are 13 residues in the CDR3. The CDR3 nucleotides are TGTGCCAGCAGTTTGATCCGGGGAGAGACCCAGTACTTC. This sequence encodes CASSLIRGETQYF.

The chain joins TRBV9 to TRBJ1-4, with a possible D match to TRBD1 (5 bases). There are 15 residues in the CDR3. Germline V lookup: CDR1 SGDLS, CDR2 YYNGEE. With 4 bases removed from V and 7 bases from J, the gap between germline ends came to 17 bases. In DNA, the CDR3 is TGTGCCAGCAGCCCCCGGGGGGGATCAAGTGAAAAACTGTTTTTT. It specifies CASSPRGGSSEKLFF.

In this sample, this clonotype turned up many times. The chain employs TRBV6-1 and TRBJ1-4; possibly TRBD1 for D (5 bases). Trimming left V 5 bases short and J 7 bases short, with 20 bases between. This CDR3 contains 16 residues. Germline CDR1 MNHNS, CDR2 SASEGT. CDR3 sequence: CASSPRLWGGGEKLFF. The CDR3 DNA is TGTGCCAGCAGTCCCCGCCTATGGGGGGGAGGTGAAAAACTGTTTTTT.

This clonotype was seen ten or more times. The chain has TRBV7-8 and TRBJ1-5; TRBD1 agrees at 11 bases. V dropped 5 bases and J dropped 3; count of bases not matched to a gene: 3. The CDR3 length is 15 residues. Per germline, CDR1 SGHVS and CDR2 FQNEAQ. The chain's CDR3 is CASSPGQGANQPQHF. For the CDR3, the DNA is TGTGCCAGCAGCCCTGGACAGGGGGCCAATCAGCCCCAGCATTTT.

This clonotype has more than one count but fewer than ten. The chain recombines TRBV6-1 with TRBJ2-7; 8 positions match TRBD1. The CDR3 covers 16 residues. Unmatched junction bases numbered 11, after V lost 7 bases and J lost 0 bases. Germline V CDR1 and CDR2: MNHNS, SASEGT. CDR3 in DNA: TGTGCCAGCACAGTGGACGCCGGGACAGGCTCCTACGAGCAGTACTTC. Translating it yields CASTVDAGTGSYEQYF.

This clonotype was seen at least ten times. J is TRBJ1-2 and V is TRBV27; no clear D gene. Germline lookup yields CDR1 MNHEY and CDR2 SMNVEV (reference sequence). Trimming pared 2 bases from V and 0 bases from J, leaving 7 bases between. This CDR3 is 14 amino acids long. DNA for the CDR3: TGTGCCAGCAGTTTAAAGGGTCCTAACTATGGCTACACCTTC. It specifies CASSLKGPNYGYTF.

This clonotype was seen many times. The chain recombines TRBV29-1 with TRBJ1-1, with D hard to call. Looked up from germline, CDR1 is SQVTM and CDR2 is ANQGSEA. The CDR3 is made up of 11 amino acids. Deletions cut 8 bases from V and 4 bases from J, with 11 bases between. DNA for the CDR3: TGCAGCTCTGGGGAAACCACTGAAGCTTTCTTT. Translating gives CSSGETTEAFF.

The CDR3: CASSLMAGLGRGEAFF. The CDR3 coding sequence is TGTGCCAGCAGTTTAATGGCAGGACTTGGTAGAGGGGAAGCTTTCTTT. This chain links TRBV27 with TRBJ1-1; no clear D gene. Looked up from germline, CDR1 is MNHEY and CDR2 is SMNVEV (reference sequence). This CDR3 region has 16 residues. Trimming pared 2 bases from V and 8 bases from J, leaving 21 bases between.